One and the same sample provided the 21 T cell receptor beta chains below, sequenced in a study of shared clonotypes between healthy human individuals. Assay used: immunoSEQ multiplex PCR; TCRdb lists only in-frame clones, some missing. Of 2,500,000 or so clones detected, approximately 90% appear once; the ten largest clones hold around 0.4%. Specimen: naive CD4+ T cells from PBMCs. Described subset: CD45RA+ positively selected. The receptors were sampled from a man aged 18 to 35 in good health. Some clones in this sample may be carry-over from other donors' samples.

The CDR3: CASSLWGNGNQPQHF. The CDR3 bases are TGTGCCAGCAGCTTATGGGGGAACGGCAATCAGCCCCAGCATTTT. The chain couples TRBV7-2 to TRBJ1-5, with a tentative D call TRBD1 (5 bases). With 2 bases removed from V and 2 bases from J, the gap between germline ends came to 10 bases. Looked up from germline, CDR1 is SGHTA and CDR2 is FQGNSA. This CDR3 spans 15 amino acids.

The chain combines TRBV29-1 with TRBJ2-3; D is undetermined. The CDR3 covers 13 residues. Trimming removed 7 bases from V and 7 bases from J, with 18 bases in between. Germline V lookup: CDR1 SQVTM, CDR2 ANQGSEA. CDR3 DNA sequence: TGCAGCGCCGACACAACCGAATACCATACGCAGTATTTT. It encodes CSADTTEYHTQYF.

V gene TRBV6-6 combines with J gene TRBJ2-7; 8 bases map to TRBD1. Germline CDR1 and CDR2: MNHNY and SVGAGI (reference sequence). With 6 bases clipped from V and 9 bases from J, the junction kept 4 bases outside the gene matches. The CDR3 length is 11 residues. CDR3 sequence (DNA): TGTGCCAGCAGCTTACAGGGGGGGCAGTACTTC. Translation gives CASSLQGGQYF.

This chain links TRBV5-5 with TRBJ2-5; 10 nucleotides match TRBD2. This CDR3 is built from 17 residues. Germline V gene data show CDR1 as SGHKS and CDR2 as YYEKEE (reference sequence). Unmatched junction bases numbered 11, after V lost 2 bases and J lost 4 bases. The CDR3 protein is CASSLTPTSGSLETQYF. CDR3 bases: TGTGCCAGCAGCTTAACACCGACTAGCGGGTCTCTAGAGACCCAGTACTTC.

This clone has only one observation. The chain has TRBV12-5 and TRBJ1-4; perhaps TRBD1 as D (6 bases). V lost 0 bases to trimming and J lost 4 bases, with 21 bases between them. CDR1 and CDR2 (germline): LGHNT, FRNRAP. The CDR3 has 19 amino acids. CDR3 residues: CASGLVLLTGRSGNEKLFF. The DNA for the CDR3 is TGTGCTAGTGGTTTGGTACTTCTAACAGGGAGGAGTGGTAATGAAAAACTGTTTTTT.

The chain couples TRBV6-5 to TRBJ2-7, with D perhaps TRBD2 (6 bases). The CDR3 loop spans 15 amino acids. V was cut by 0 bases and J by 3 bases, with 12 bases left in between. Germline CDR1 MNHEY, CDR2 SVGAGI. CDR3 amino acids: CASSYSGTFNYEQYF. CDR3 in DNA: TGTGCCAGCAGTTACTCCGGGACTTTCAACTACGAGCAGTACTTC.

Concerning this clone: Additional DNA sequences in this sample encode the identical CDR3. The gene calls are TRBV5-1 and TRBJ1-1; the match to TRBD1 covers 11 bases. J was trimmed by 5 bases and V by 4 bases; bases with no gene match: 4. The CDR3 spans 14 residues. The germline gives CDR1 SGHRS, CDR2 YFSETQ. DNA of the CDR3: TGCGCCAGCAGCCCGGGGACAGGGGGGACTGAAGCTTTCTTT. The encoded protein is CASSPGTGGTEAFF.

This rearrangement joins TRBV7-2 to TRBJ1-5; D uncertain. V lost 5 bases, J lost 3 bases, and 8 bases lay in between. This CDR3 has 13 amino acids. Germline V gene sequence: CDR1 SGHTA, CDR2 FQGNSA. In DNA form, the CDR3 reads TGTGCCAGCAGCAGACAAGCCAATCAGCCCCAGCATTTT. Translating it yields CASSRQANQPQHF.

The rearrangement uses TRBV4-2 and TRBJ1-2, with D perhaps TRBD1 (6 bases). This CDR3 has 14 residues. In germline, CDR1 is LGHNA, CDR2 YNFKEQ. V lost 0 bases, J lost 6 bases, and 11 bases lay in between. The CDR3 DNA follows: TGTGCCAGCAGCCAAGATCGGGGGGCAAATGGCTACACCTTC. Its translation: CASSQDRGANGYTF.

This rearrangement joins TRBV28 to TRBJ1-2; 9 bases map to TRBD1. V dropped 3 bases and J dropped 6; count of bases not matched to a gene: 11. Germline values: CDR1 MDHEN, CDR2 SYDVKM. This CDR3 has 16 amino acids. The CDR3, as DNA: TGTGCCAGCAGTTTGGCTAACAGGGGGCGCGTAGATGGCTACACCTTC. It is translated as CASSLANRGRVDGYTF.

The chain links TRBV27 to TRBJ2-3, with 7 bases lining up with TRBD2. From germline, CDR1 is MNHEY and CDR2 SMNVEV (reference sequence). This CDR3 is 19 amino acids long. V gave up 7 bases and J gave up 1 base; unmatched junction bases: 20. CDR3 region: CASTFSWSGGRSGTDTQYF. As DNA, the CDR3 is TGTGCCAGCACCTTTAGTTGGTCTGGCGGGAGATCCGGCACAGATACGCAGTATTTT.

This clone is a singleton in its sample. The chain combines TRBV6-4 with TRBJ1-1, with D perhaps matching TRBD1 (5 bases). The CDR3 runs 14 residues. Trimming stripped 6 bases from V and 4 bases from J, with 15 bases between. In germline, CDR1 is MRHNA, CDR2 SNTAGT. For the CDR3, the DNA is TGTGCCAGCAGGAGGTCGGGGGAGGCCACTGAAGCTTTCTTT. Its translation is CASRRSGEATEAFF.

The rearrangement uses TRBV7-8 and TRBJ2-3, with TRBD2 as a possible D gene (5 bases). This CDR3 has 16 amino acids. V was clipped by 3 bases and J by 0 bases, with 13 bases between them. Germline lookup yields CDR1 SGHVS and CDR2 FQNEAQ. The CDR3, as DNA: TGTGCCAGCAGCTTGCGACTTGGGAGAAGCACAGATACGCAGTATTTT. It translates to CASSLRLGRSTDTQYF. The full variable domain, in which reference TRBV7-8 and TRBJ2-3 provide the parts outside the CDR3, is GAGVSQSPRYKVAKRGQDVALRCDPISGHVSLFWYQQALGQGPEFLTYFQNEAQLDKSGLPSDRFFAERPEGSVSTLKIQRTQQEDSAVYLCASSLRLGRSTDTQYFGPGTRLTVL.

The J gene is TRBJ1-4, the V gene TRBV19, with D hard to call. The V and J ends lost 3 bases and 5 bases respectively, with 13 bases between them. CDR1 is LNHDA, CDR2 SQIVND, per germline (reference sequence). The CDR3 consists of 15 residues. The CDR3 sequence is CASSITGLGNEKLFF. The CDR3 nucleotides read TGTGCCAGTAGTATTACGGGCTTAGGAAATGAAAAACTGTTTTTT.

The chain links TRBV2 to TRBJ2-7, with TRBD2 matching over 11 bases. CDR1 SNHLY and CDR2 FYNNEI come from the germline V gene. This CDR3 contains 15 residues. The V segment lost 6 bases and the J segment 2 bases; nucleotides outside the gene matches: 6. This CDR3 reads CASRGTSGLTYEQYF. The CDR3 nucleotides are TGTGCCAGCAGGGGGACTAGCGGACTTACCTACGAGCAGTACTTC.

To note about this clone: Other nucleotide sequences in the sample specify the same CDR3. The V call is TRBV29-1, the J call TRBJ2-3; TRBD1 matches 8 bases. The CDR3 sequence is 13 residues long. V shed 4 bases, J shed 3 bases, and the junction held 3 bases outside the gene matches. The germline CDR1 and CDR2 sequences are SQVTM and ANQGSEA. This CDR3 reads CSVGQGATDTQYF. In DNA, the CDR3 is TGCAGCGTTGGGCAGGGGGCAACAGATACGCAGTATTTT.

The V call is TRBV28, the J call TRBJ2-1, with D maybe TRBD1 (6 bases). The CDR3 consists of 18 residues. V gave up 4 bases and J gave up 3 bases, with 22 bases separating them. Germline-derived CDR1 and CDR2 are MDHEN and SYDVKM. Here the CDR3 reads CASSSRYRAHRIYNEQFF. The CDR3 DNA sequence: TGTGCCAGCAGTTCAAGATACAGGGCCCACCGTATCTACAATGAGCAGTTCTTC.

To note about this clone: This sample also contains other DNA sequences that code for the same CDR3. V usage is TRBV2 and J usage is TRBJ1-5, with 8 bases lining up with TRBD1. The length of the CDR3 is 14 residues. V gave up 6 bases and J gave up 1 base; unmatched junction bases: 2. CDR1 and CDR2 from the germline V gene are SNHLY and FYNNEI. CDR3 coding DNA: TGTGCCAGCAGCAGACAGGGGAGCAATCAGCCCCAGCATTTT. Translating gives CASSRQGSNQPQHF.

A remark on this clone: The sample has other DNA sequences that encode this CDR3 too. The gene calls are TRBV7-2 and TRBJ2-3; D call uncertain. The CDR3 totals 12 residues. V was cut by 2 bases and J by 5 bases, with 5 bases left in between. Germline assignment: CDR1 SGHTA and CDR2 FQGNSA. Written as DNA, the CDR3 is TGTGCCAGCAGCTTAACAGAAGATACGCAGTATTTT. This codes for CASSLTEDTQYF. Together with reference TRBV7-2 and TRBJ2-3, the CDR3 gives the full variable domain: GAGVSQSPSNKVTEKGKDVELRCDPISGHTALYWYRQSLGQGLEFLIYFQGNSAPDKSGLPSDRFSAERTGGSVSTLTIQRTQQEDSAVYLCASSLTEDTQYFGPGTRLTVL.

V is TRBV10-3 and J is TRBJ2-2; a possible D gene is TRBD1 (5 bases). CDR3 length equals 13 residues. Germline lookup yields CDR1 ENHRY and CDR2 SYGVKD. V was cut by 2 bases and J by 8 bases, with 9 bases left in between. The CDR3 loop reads CAISEQGRGELFF. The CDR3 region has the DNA TGTGCCATCAGTGAGCAGGGTCGGGGGGAGCTGTTTTTT.

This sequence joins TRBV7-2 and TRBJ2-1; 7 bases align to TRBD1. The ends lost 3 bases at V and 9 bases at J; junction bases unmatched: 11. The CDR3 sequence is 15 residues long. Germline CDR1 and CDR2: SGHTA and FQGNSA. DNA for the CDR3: TGTGCCAGCAGCTTTAACCAGGTCAGGGGGTCTGAGCAGTTCTTC. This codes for CASSFNQVRGSEQFF. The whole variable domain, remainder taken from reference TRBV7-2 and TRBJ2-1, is GAGVSQSPSNKVTEKGKDVELRCDPISGHTALYWYRQSLGQGLEFLIYFQGNSAPDKSGLPSDRFSAERTGGSVSTLTIQRTQQEDSAVYLCASSFNQVRGSEQFFGPGTRLTVL.